This is a list of T cell receptor beta chains from one sample in a study of technical replicates of blood from a few donors. Using immunoSEQ multiplex PCR, the repertoire was profiled, and TCRdb retains in-frame clones only, with some absent. Among 98,000 or so clones listed, 95% were seen once. The sequencing sample was made of T cells isolated from PBMCs. These receptors were collected from a human donor in good health. Both conserved end residues are part of each CDR3. A D gene is named only where the DNA matches it firmly. Clone size is not always given. Where it is, it says once, few, many or a class for expanded clones.

>TRBV28|NA|TRBJ2-4|NA
TGTGCCAGCAGTTTCAGGGGTAGGGACATTCAGTACTTC
CASSFRGRDIQYF
>TRBV6-4|NA|TRBJ1-2|TRBD1
TGTGCCAGCCGCAAGATCGACAGGGGCTCAAGGTCCTATGGCTACACCTTC
CASRKIDRGSRSYGYTF
>TRBV27|NA|TRBJ2-1|NA
TGTGCCAGCAGTTTGCGCTCCTACAATGAGCAGTTCTTC
CASSLRSYNEQFF
>TRBV7-6|NA|TRBJ2-7|TRBD1
TGTGCCAGCAGCCGGGACAGGCTCACCCATACCTACGAGCAGTACTTC
CASSRDRLTHTYEQYF
>TRBV19|NA|TRBJ2-1|TRBD2
TGTGCCACCAAAAGGCCGGGACTAGCCCCCAGCTCCTACAATGAGCAGTTCTTC
CATKRPGLAPSSYNEQFF
>TRBV7-9|NA|TRBJ1-1|NA
TGTGCCAGCAGCTTTCAGGAGGACACTGAAGCTTTCTTT
CASSFQEDTEAFF
>TRBV9|NA|TRBJ1-1|NA
TGTGCCAGCAGCCCTCGTTGGGGGGTGGGTCGGAGCACTGAAGCTTTCTTT
CASSPRWGVGRSTEAFF
>TRBV6-5|NA|TRBJ2-5|TRBD2
TGTGCCAGCAGTTTCCTCGGGAGGCCCCAGTACTTC
CASSFLGRPQYF
>TRBV2|NA|TRBJ2-1|NA
TGTGCCAGCTTCGGGGGCAATGAGCAGTTCTTC
CASFGGNEQFF
>TRBV7-2|NA|TRBJ2-7|NA
TGTGCCAGCAGCCTCCCCGGACAGACCTACGAGCAGTACTTC
CASSLPGQTYEQYF
>TRBV7-3|NA|TRBJ1-1|TRBD1
TGTGCCAGCAGCCCGCTTCCGACAGGGAAGAACACTGAAGCTTTCTTT
CASSPLPTGKNTEAFF
>TRBV7-6|NA|TRBJ2-7|NA
TGTGCCAGCAGCACCCGGGACACAGACTACGAGCAGTACTTC
CASSTRDTDYEQYF
>TRBV18|NA|TRBJ2-7|TRBD2
TGTGCCAGCTCCCCCCGGGAGGCCTACGAGCAGTACTTC
CASSPREAYEQYF
>TRBV29-1|NA|TRBJ2-1|TRBD2
TGCAGCGTTGATGTGGGGGGGGTCTCCTACAATGAGCAGTTCTTC
CSVDVGGVSYNEQFF
>TRBV10-2|NA|TRBJ1-2|NA
TGCGCCAGCAGTGAGTCGTTGAGTAACTATGGCTACACCTTC
CASSESLSNYGYTF
>TRBV6-5|once|TRBJ2-3|TRBD1
TGTGCCAGCATTTTATCCGGGACAGACACAGATACGCAGTATTTT
CASILSGTDTDTQYF
>TRBV4-1|NA|TRBJ1-1|TRBD1
TGCGCCAGCAGCCAAGATCGAACAGGGGGCTTGAACACTGAAGCTTTCTTT
CASSQDRTGGLNTEAFF
>TRBV6-5|NA|TRBJ1-2|NA
TGTGCCAGCAGTGGGGGCGCCTATGGCTACACCTTC
CASSGGAYGYTF
>TRBV5-1|NA|TRBJ2-3|NA
TGCGCCAGCAGCTTGGAGCGGACTTCAACAGATACGCAGTATTTT
CASSLERTSTDTQYF
>TRBV29-1|NA|TRBJ2-4|NA
TGCAGCGTTTTCAGGGGCCTAGCCAAAAACATTCAGTACTTC
CSVFRGLAKNIQYF
>TRBV4-1|NA|TRBJ2-2|NA
TGCGCCAGCAGCCAAGGGGCCCGGGTCGGGGACACCGGGGAGCTGTTTTTT
CASSQGARVGDTGELFF
>TRBV6-4|once|TRBJ1-5|NA
TGTGCCATTTGGGCGGGCCGCCCTGTGACCCAGCATTTT
CAIWAGRPVTQHF
>TRBV28|NA|TRBJ1-1|NA
TGTGCCAGCAGTTTAATCCAGGGCGACACTGAAGCTTTCTTT
CASSLIQGDTEAFF
>TRBV7-9|NA|TRBJ2-2|TRBD1
TGTGCCAGCAGCCCCCGACAGGGGGCAACATTCTTACTCACCGGGGAGCTGTTTTTT
CASSPRQGATFLLTGELFF
>TRBV7-8|NA|TRBJ1-1|TRBD1
TGTGCCAGCAGCTTAAGGACAGGGAAAAACACTGAAGCTTTCTTT
CASSLRTGKNTEAFF
>TRBV6-6|NA|TRBJ1-3|NA
TGTGCCAGCAGAACAGGGTTTGGAAACACCATATATTTT
CASRTGFGNTIYF
>TRBV28|NA|TRBJ2-6|NA
TGTGCCAGCAGGGACTCCTGGGCCAACGTCCTGACTTTC
CASRDSWANVLTF
>TRBV27|NA|TRBJ2-7|TRBD1
TGTGCCAGCAGTTTATCAGTTAAGGGGGACAGGGGAGAGAACGAGCAGTACTTC
CASSLSVKGDRGENEQYF
>TRBV10-1|NA|TRBJ2-5|TRBD2
TGCGCCAGCAGTGAGTCCCCTAGCGGAGAGACCCAGTACTTC
CASSESPSGETQYF